Listed below are T cell receptor beta chains from one sample, sequenced in a study of shared clonotypes between healthy human individuals. TCRdb's table, derived via immunoSEQ multiplex PCR, lists solely in-frame clones and lacks some. The sample yields 1.5 million to 2.5 million clones, roughly 95% seen once. The sample comprised naive CD8+ T cells sorted from blood. The receptors here all came from a man aged 18 to 29 in good health. CDR3s include the opening cysteine and the closing phenylalanine or tryptophan. Fields, in order: V gene, CDR3 length, clone size, D gene, J gene, CDR3 DNA, CDR3 protein. A D gene is named only where the DNA matches it firmly. Not every row has a clone size; where given, it reads once, few, many or a size class.

>TRBV4-1|13|NA|TRBD2|TRBJ2-7
TGCGCCAGCAGCCCCCCCGGGGGGTCCGAGCAGTACTTC
CASSPPGGSEQYF
>TRBV30|15|NA|TRBD2|TRBJ2-1
TGTGCCTGGAGTGTGATAGCGGGAGGTTCCAATGAGCAGTTCTTC
CAWSVIAGGSNEQFF
>TRBV28|17|NA|NA|TRBJ2-4
TGTGCCAGCAGTTTAACTTCCGAGGGAGTGGAGGGAAACATTCAGTACTTC
CASSLTSEGVEGNIQYF
>TRBV18|13|NA|NA|TRBJ1-1
TGTGCCAGCTCACCACCAAGTTACACTGAAGCTTTCTTT
CASSPPSYTEAFF
>TRBV4-1|16|NA|TRBD1|TRBJ2-5
TGCGCCAGCAGCCCTACATCGACAGGGGGGGGAGAGACCCAGTACTTC
CASSPTSTGGGETQYF
>TRBV9|13|NA|NA|TRBJ2-5
TGTGCCAGCAGCGTAGAAGGCGGAGAGACCCAGTACTTC
CASSVEGGETQYF
>TRBV18|17|NA|NA|TRBJ2-6
TGTGCCAGCTCGCTTTGGTCGGAGTACTCTGGGGCCAACGTCCTGACTTTC
CASSLWSEYSGANVLTF
>TRBV27|18|NA|TRBD2|TRBJ2-3
TGTGCCAGCAGGGCTGGGACTAGCGGGAGCACGTTAACAGATACGCAGTATTTT
CASRAGTSGSTLTDTQYF
>TRBV10-2|18|NA|TRBD2|TRBJ2-1
TGCGCCAGCAGTGGGCCTAGCGGGCATAGAGAGGGCAACAATGAGCAGTTCTTC
CASSGPSGHREGNNEQFF
>TRBV27|19|NA|TRBD1|TRBJ2-6
TGTGCCAGCAGTCCACAACTGACAGGGGAGTGGTCTGGGGCCAACGTCCTGACTTTC
CASSPQLTGEWSGANVLTF
>TRBV9|16|NA|TRBD2|TRBJ2-3
TGTGCCAGCAGCTCCCCTAGCGGGAGGGTATCAGATACGCAGTATTTT
CASSSPSGRVSDTQYF
>TRBV14|18|NA|NA|TRBJ2-1
TGTGCCAGCAGCCATGCCTGGGGGGCGTCTAGCTCCTACAATGAGCAGTTCTTC
CASSHAWGASSSYNEQFF
>TRBV5-4|16|once|NA|TRBJ1-2
TGTGCCAGCAGCTTGGCAGGGTCCCTCTTAAACTATGGCTACACCTTC
CASSLAGSLLNYGYTF
>TRBV4-1|14|NA|TRBD1|TRBJ2-7
TGCGCCAGCAGCCTAATGGGACAGTCCTACGAGCAGTACTTC
CASSLMGQSYEQYF
>TRBV2|10|once|NA|TRBJ2-7
TGTGCCAGCAGATCCTACGAGCAGTACTTC
CASRSYEQYF
>TRBV4-3|17|NA|NA|TRBJ2-6
TGCGCCAGCAGCCCCGGGGGCGAGGGGCCTGGGGCCAACGTCCTGACTTTC
CASSPGGEGPGANVLTF
>TRBV6-5|14|once|TRBD1|TRBJ2-7
TGTGCCAGCAGTTCCGGGACAGAGGCCTACGAGCAGTACTTC
CASSSGTEAYEQYF
>TRBV9|17|NA|TRBD2|TRBJ2-7
TGTGCCAGCAGCGTAGGCGGACTAGCGGGAGATACCTACGAGCAGTACTTC
CASSVGGLAGDTYEQYF
>TRBV5-4|14|NA|TRBD1|TRBJ2-7
TGTGCCAGCAGCTCTAGAACAGGGGCCTACGAGCAGTACTTC
CASSSRTGAYEQYF
>TRBV5-8|14|NA|NA|TRBJ1-3
TGTGCCAGCAGTTTATATAGCTCTGGAAACACCATATATTTT
CASSLYSSGNTIYF
>TRBV28|17|NA|NA|TRBJ2-1
TGTGCCAGCAGCCTAAGGGTGGTGGCAGGGGGGGTTTTCGGGCAGTTCTTC
CASSLRVVAGGVFGQFF
>TRBV6-5|15|once|NA|TRBJ2-7
TGTGCCAGCAGTTACAGTGAGGGACCGGAGACCGAGCAGTACTTC
CASSYSEGPETEQYF
>TRBV29-1|12|NA|NA|TRBJ2-7
TGCAGCGCCGAGGGACTTCGCTCCGAGCAGTACTTC
CSAEGLRSEQYF
>TRBV5-6|14|NA|NA|TRBJ1-1
TGTGCCAGCAGCTTTGGGTTGGGGAACACTGAAGCTTTCTTT
CASSFGLGNTEAFF
>TRBV29-1|14|NA|NA|TRBJ2-1
TGCAGCGTTGCCCCAGAGAACTCCTACAATGAGCAGTTCTTC
CSVAPENSYNEQFF
>TRBV5-1|13|NA|NA|TRBJ1-2
TGCGCCAGCAGCTTGTGGACGAACTATGGCTACACCTTC
CASSLWTNYGYTF
>TRBV7-9|14|NA|NA|TRBJ2-7
TGTGCCAGCAGCTTAGGCGGGCAAGACTACGAGCAGTACTTC
CASSLGGQDYEQYF
>TRBV7-6|15|NA|NA|TRBJ1-1
TGTGCCAGCAGCTCCCCAGTTGGAGCGAACACTGAAGCTTTCTTT
CASSSPVGANTEAFF
>TRBV5-1|15|NA|NA|TRBJ2-3
TGCGCCAGCAGCTTGGCGGCGGGATCCACAGATACGCAGTATTTT
CASSLAAGSTDTQYF
>TRBV5-8|16|once|NA|TRBJ2-5
TGTGCCAGCAGCCCACCAACGGAGGGGAGGAAAGAGACCCAGTACTTC
CASSPPTEGRKETQYF
>TRBV5-6|13|NA|NA|TRBJ1-6
TGTGCCAGCCGACTGGGAGGGTCTTCACCCCTCCACTTT
CASRLGGSSPLHF
>TRBV29-1|15|once|TRBD2|TRBJ2-1
TGCAGCACTAGCGGGAGTAAAGGGGTGGAGAATGAGCAGTTCTTC
CSTSGSKGVENEQFF
>TRBV28|13|NA|NA|TRBJ2-7
TGTGCCAGCAGTTTAGGAGTCAGCTACGAGCAGTACTTC
CASSLGVSYEQYF
>TRBV27|13|NA|NA|TRBJ2-7
TGTGCCAGCAGTTTATACCCCGGGGGCGAGCAGTACTTC
CASSLYPGGEQYF
>TRBV5-5|13|NA|TRBD1|TRBJ2-7
TGTGCCAGCAGCTTAGGGACAGGGCTCGAGCAGTACTTC
CASSLGTGLEQYF
>TRBV27|16|once|TRBD1|TRBJ2-7
TGTGCCAGCAGTCCCGAAGGGACAGGGGTTCGGGACGAGCAGTACTTC
CASSPEGTGVRDEQYF
>TRBV18|14|once|NA|TRBJ2-7
TGTGCCAGCTCATTTGAGGACAGTTCCTACGAGCAGTACTTC
CASSFEDSSYEQYF
>TRBV5-8|14|NA|NA|TRBJ2-5
TGTGCCAGCAGCTTGTCAGGGTACCAAGAGACCCAGTACTTC
CASSLSGYQETQYF
>TRBV27|13|NA|NA|TRBJ2-7
TGTGCCAGCAGCAACATACAGGACTACGAGCAGTACTTC
CASSNIQDYEQYF